This is a list of T cell receptor beta chains from one sample in a study of control samples from healthy donors and cancer patients. Produced via immunoSEQ multiplex PCR; TCRdb's table is partial and in-frame only. The sample lists 150,000 to 200,000 clones, just over 85% occurring once. Sequenced material: blood. The origin of the receptors is a man aged 18 to 35 in good health. CDR3s include the opening cysteine and the closing phenylalanine or tryptophan.

J gene: TRBJ1-2
V gene: TRBV6-5
CDR3 protein: CASTDGYYGYTF

J gene: TRBJ1-5
V gene: TRBV6-2/TRBV6-3
CDR3 protein: CASSYSTGKFNQPQHF

J gene: TRBJ2-7
V gene: TRBV28
CDR3 protein: CASSPPTGSSYEQYF

J gene: TRBJ1-5
V gene: TRBV6-5
CDR3 protein: CASSYSMGRNQPQHF

J gene: TRBJ2-7
V gene: TRBV5-6
CDR3 protein: CASSSARRWESYEQYF

J gene: TRBJ1-1
V gene: TRBV6-1
CDR3 protein: CASSDSGAGNTEAFF

J gene: TRBJ2-7
V gene: TRBV5-1
CDR3 protein: CASSLEWLGGPYEQYF

J gene: TRBJ2-7
V gene: TRBV6-1
CDR3 protein: CASSEGGHYEQYF

J gene: TRBJ2-2
V gene: TRBV3-1/TRBV3-2
CDR3 protein: CASSQRFYSGNTGELFF

J gene: TRBJ2-7
V gene: TRBV18
CDR3 protein: CASSSETRQYF

J gene: TRBJ1-2
V gene: TRBV29-1
CDR3 protein: CSVEWDYGYTF